The sequence of this TCR beta chain was determined in a study of blood T cell repertoires in COVID-19. Study-level information: Samples taken during acute and convalescent COVID-19 were collected in the United States, Italy and Spain. From T cells, B-cell-depleted T cells, or PBMCs came the material, which was cDNA or gDNA.

Under the authors' procedure: Estimation of nucleated cell counts was performed using reference gene primer amplification. Sequencing used immunoSEQ multiplex PCR; TCRdb keeps in-frame clones, though not all of them. V and J calls and clone size are as listed in that table; D and trimming were resolved from the DNA. Among 100,000 to 150,000 clones listed, 85% were seen once. V lost 4 bases, J lost 2 bases, and 5 bases stayed unmatched. CDR3 length equals 14 residues. The germline V gene encodes CDR1 SGHTS and CDR2 YDEGEE. The rearrangement joins TRBV5-8 to TRBJ1-1; 7 nucleotides agree with TRBD1. This receptor was identified in a man aged 80 or over with active or convalescent COVID-19. The sample was peripheral blood. The CDR3 here is CASSLDRVNTEAFF. CDR3 nucleotides: TGTGCCAGCAGCCTAGACAGGGTAAACACTGAAGCTTTCTTT.